Listed below are T cell receptor beta chains from one sample, sequenced in a study of T-cell reconstitution after alpha-beta-depleted transplantation in children. TCRdb itself ran the PCR reads through MiXCR, one entry per CDR3 protein. The sample records 150,000 to 250,000 distinct CDR3 sequences, about 14% being singletons. This specimen was PBMCs from the stem cell graft donor, taken from the stem cell graft. These receptors were taken from a human donor who donated a stem cell graft to a child with acute lymphoblastic leukemia. The CDR3 runs from the conserved cysteine through the conserved F or W. A D gene is named only where the DNA matches it firmly. A row's size may be missing; if present it is once, few, many or a size class.

D gene	clone size	V gene	J gene	CDR3 DNA	CDR3 protein
NA	few	TRBV7-2	TRBJ1-5	TGTGCCAGCAGCATAGGGGGGAGCAATCAGCCCCAGCATTTT	CASSIGGSNQPQHF
NA	many	TRBV5-6	TRBJ2-7	TGTGCCAGCAGCCCAGGGAACTACGAGCAGTACTTC	CASSPGNYEQYF
NA	many	TRBV4-1	TRBJ2-7	TGCGCCAGCAGCCAAGGTGGAGGGAATGTGGGGTCCTACGAGCAGTACTTC	CASSQGGGNVGSYEQYF
NA	NA	TRBV5-1	TRBJ2-7	TGCGCCAGCAGTCTAGGGCTGGGACGGAACTACGAGCAGTGCTTC	CASSLGLGRNYEQCF
TRBD1	many	TRBV12-3/TRBV12-4	TRBJ1-5	TGTGCCAGCAGCCGGGGGACAGACCCCTATCAGCCCCAGCATTTT	CASSRGTDPYQPQHF
NA	many	TRBV5-4	TRBJ2-1	TGTGCCAGCAGCTTCACAGGAAATGAGCAGTTCTTC	CASSFTGNEQFF
NA	many	TRBV27	TRBJ1-2	TGTGCCAGCAGTACGTTTGGACCGGCCTATGGCTACACCTTC	CASSTFGPAYGYTF
TRBD2	NA	TRBV12-3/TRBV12-4	TRBJ2-3	TGTGCCGCCGCCCTAGCGGGGGACACAGATACGCAGTATTTT	CAAALAGDTDTQYF
TRBD2	many	TRBV14	TRBJ2-1	TGTGCCAGCAAAGCGGGAGCGAGTAATGAGCAGTTCTTC	CASKAGASNEQFF
NA	NA	TRBV30	TRBJ2-7	TGTGCCCGGCTAGCGAAGGGGACCTACGAGCAGTACTTC	CARLAKGTYEQYF
NA	many	TRBV6-8	TRBJ2-1	TGTGCCACTCCCACCAAGGGGCACTCCTACAATGAGCAGTTCTTC	CATPTKGHSYNEQFF
TRBD2	NA	TRBV6-5	TRBJ2-5	TGTGCCAGCAGTCCCCCCCGCGGGAGGGGGGAGACCCAGTACTTC	CASSPPRGRGETQYF
TRBD1	many	TRBV28	TRBJ1-1	TGTGCCAGCAGTCCCTCGACAGGGATGAACACTGAAGCTTTCTTT	CASSPSTGMNTEAFF
TRBD2	once	TRBV7-2	TRBJ2-7	TGTGCCAGCAGCTTAATGGCGGGAGGGACCTACGAGCAGTACTTC	CASSLMAGGTYEQYF
TRBD1	many	TRBV5-1	TRBJ2-2	TGCGCCAGCAGCCGGGACGGGACAGGGTCCGGGGAGCTGTTTTTT	CASSRDGTGSGELFF
NA	NA	TRBV7-2	TRBJ2-1	TGTGCCAGCAGCCCGGGGGGGGACAGGGTTAATGAGCAGTTCTTC	CASSPGGDRVNEQFF
NA	many	TRBV11-2	TRBJ2-5	TGTGCCAGCAGCTGGAGTAAACAAGAGACCCAGTACTTC	CASSWSKQETQYF
NA	many	TRBV20-1	TRBJ1-6	TGCAGTGCCCAACAGGGCGCTAATTCACCCCTCCACTTT	CSAQQGANSPLHF
TRBD2	many	TRBV20-1	TRBJ2-1	TGCAGTGCTAGAGATCGGTTGCGGGAGGCCACATACAATGAGCAGTTCTTC	CSARDRLREATYNEQFF
NA	many	TRBV5-1	TRBJ1-3	TGCGCCAGCAGCTTCGCGTTAGGGGGAAACACCATATATTTT	CASSFALGGNTIYF
NA	few	TRBV29-1	TRBJ2-4	TGCAGCGCCGTTCGACGGGGGCTAGCCAAAAACAGTCAGTACTTC	CSAVRRGLAKNSQYF
NA	many	TRBV5-1	TRBJ1-3	TGCGCCAGCAGCTTGGAGGCTACGACTGGAAACACCATATATTTT	CASSLEATTGNTIYF
NA	many	TRBV5-6	TRBJ2-5	TGTGCCAGCAGCCAGAGAAATTGGTACCAAGAGACCCAGTACTTC	CASSQRNWYQETQYF
NA	many	TRBV28	TRBJ2-7	TGTGCCAGCAGTTTAACCAGATCCTACGAGCAGTACTTC	CASSLTRSYEQYF
TRBD2	many	TRBV5-5	TRBJ2-1	TGTGCCAGCAGCTTTGGCCGGGAGGGGGCCTACAATGAGCAGTTCTTC	CASSFGREGAYNEQFF
NA	NA	TRBV19	TRBJ1-3	TGTGCCAGTAGCCTGACAGGTTTGGCTGCGCCTGGAAACACCATATATTTT	CASSLTGLAAPGNTIYF
TRBD1	many	TRBV7-9	TRBJ2-1	TGTGCCAGCAGCCCCGGACAGGGGTTTGAGCAGTTCTTC	CASSPGQGFEQFF
NA	many	TRBV27	TRBJ1-4	TGTGCCAGCAGCCGCCAGACACTTCCAAATGAAAAACTGTTTTTT	CASSRQTLPNEKLFF
NA	NA	TRBV13	TRBJ1-5	TGTGCCAGCAGCCCCCGGGACTCAAAACAGCCCCAGCATTTT	CASSPRDSKQPQHF
TRBD1	many	TRBV5-1	TRBJ2-4	TGCGCCAGCAGCTTCACCACAGGGGGCGACGTTAAAAACATTCAGTACTTC	CASSFTTGGDVKNIQYF
NA	many	TRBV5-1	TRBJ2-2	TGCGCCAGCAGCATACCTCCGACAGCGAACACCGGGGAGCTGTTTTTT	CASSIPPTANTGELFF
TRBD1	many	TRBV4-2	TRBJ1-2	TGTGCCAGCAGCCAAGTGGGTACAGGGGAGGGCTACACCTTC	CASSQVGTGEGYTF
NA	many	TRBV20-1	TRBJ1-1	TGCAGTGCTAGAGATGTGAACACTGAAGCTTTCTTT	CSARDVNTEAFF
NA	many	TRBV5-1	TRBJ2-1	TGCGCCAGCAGCTTGTTGTTCGGGACCAACAATGAGCAGTTCTTC	CASSLLFGTNNEQFF